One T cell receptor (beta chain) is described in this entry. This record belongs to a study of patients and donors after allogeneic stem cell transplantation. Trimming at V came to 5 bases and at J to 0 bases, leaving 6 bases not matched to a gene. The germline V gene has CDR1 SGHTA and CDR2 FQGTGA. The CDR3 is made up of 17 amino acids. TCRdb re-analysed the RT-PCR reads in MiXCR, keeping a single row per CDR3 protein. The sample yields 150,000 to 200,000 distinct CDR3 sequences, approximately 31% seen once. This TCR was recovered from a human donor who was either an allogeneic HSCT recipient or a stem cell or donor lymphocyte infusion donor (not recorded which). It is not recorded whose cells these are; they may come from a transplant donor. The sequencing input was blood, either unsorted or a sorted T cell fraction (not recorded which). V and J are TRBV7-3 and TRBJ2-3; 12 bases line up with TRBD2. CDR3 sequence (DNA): TGTGCCAGCAGCCCAACGGGACTAGCGGGTAGCACAGATACGCAGTATTTT. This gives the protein CASSPTGLAGSTDTQYF.